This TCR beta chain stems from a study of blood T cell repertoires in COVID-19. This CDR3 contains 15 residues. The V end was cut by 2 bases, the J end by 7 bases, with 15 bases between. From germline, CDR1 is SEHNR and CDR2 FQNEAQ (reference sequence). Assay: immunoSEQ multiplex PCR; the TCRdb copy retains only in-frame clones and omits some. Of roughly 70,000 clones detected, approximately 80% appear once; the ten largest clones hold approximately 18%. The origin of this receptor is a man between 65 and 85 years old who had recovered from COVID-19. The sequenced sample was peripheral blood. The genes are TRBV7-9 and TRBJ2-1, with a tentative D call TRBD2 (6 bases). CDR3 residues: CASSLWGVPENEQFF. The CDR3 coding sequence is TGTGCCAGCAGCTTATGGGGGGTACCGGAAAATGAGCAGTTCTTC. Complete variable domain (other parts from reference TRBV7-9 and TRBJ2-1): DTGVSQNPRHKITKRGQNVTFRCDPISEHNRLYWYRQTLGQGPEFLTYFQNEAQLEKSRLLSDRFSAERPKGSFSTLEIQRTEQGDSAMYLCASSLWGVPENEQFFGPGTRLTVL.